These 26 T cell receptor beta chains were all obtained from the same sample, sequenced in a study of T-cell memory formation after mild COVID-19. TCRdb called the 5' RACE reads again in MiXCR, with one record for every CDR3 protein. Among approximately 410,000 distinct CDR3 sequences listed, about a quarter were seen once. The sequenced sample was PBMCs or a T cell subset sorted from them (not recorded which). Receptors were obtained from an adult woman who had mild COVID-19 (a few samples of this study predate the infection). Cell type and time point are not known.

This clonotype appeared a few times. V is TRBV11-1 and J is TRBJ2-1; D is ambiguous. Germline assignment: CDR1 SGHAT and CDR2 FQDESV (reference sequence). Trimming took 5 bases from V and 0 from J, leaving 8 bases between them. There are 14 residues in the CDR3. CDR3 nucleotide sequence: TGTGCCAGCAGCCCGCGATTCTCCTACAATGAGCAGTTCTTC. It translates to CASSPRFSYNEQFF. Variable domain in full (rest from reference TRBV11-1 and TRBJ2-1): EAEVAQSPRYKITEKSQAVAFWCDPISGHATLYWYRQILGQGPELLVQFQDESVVDDSQLPKDRFSAERLKGVDSTLKIQPAELGDSAMYLCASSPRFSYNEQFFGPGTRLTVL.

CDR3 protein: CASSYRDLNYEQYF. CDR3 bases: TGTGCCAGCAGCTACAGGGACTTAAACTACGAGCAGTACTTC. The J gene is TRBJ2-7, the V gene TRBV7-9, with D perhaps given as TRBD1 or TRBD2 (6 bases each). The CDR3 is 14 amino acids. Per the germline V gene, CDR1 is SEHNR and CDR2 is FQNEAQ (reference sequence). Between the trimmed V and J ends, which lost 4 bases and 3 bases, there was a span of 13 bases.

The chain employs TRBV5-1 and TRBJ1-1; 10 bases fit TRBD1. Germline V gives CDR1 SGHRS, CDR2 YFSETQ. The CDR3 sequence is 14 residues long. J gave up 5 bases and V 4 bases, and 5 bases lay outside the gene matches. The CDR3 DNA sequence: TGCGCCAGCAGCCCAGGACAGGGGGAGACTGAAGCTTTCTTT. It encodes CASSPGQGETEAFF.

This clonotype was detected only a few times. CDR3 in amino acids: CASSPQQRGDEETQYF. DNA of the CDR3: TGTGCCAGCTCACCACAGCAGCGGGGGGACGAAGAGACCCAGTACTTC. V usage is TRBV18 and J usage is TRBJ2-5; TRBD2 matches 9 bases. From germline, CDR1 is KGHSH and CDR2 LQKENI. The length of the CDR3 is 16 residues. The J segment lost 3 bases and the V segment lost 1 base, leaving 6 bases of the junction unmatched.

This sequence joins TRBV7-2 and TRBJ2-5, with D maybe TRBD2 (5 bases). With 3 bases removed from V and 2 bases from J, the gap between germline ends came to 10 bases. CDR1 SGHTA and CDR2 FQGNSA come from the germline V gene. This CDR3 has 14 amino acids. CDR3 in DNA: TGTGCCAGCAGCTTGGGAGTTGCGCAAGAGACCCAGTACTTC. This translates into CASSLGVAQETQYF.

The chain employs TRBV7-2 and TRBJ2-1; 10 bases are shared with TRBD1. The CDR3 sequence is 15 residues long. V shed 4 bases, J shed 9 bases, and the junction held 9 bases outside the gene matches. Germline V lookup: CDR1 SGHTA, CDR2 FQGNSA. In nucleotides, the CDR3 is TGTGCCAGCAGCTCCCGGGACAGGGGAGTAGGTGAGCAGTTCTTC. Amino acid sequence: CASSSRDRGVGEQFF. The full variable domain, with the rest looked up from reference TRBV7-2 and TRBJ2-1, is GAGVSQSPSNKVTEKGKDVELRCDPISGHTALYWYRQSLGQGLEFLIYFQGNSAPDKSGLPSDRFSAERTGGSVSTLTIQRTQQEDSAVYLCASSSRDRGVGEQFFGPGTRLTVL.

This sequence joins TRBV30 and TRBJ2-1; D possibly matches TRBD1 or TRBD2 (5 bases each). V lost 2 bases and J lost 1, with 15 bases in between. The CDR3 loop spans 16 amino acids. Germline V gene sequence: CDR1 GTSNPN, CDR2 SVGIG (reference sequence). Here the CDR3 reads CAWSFRVWGSYNEQFF. The CDR3 DNA follows: TGTGCCTGGAGTTTCAGGGTTTGGGGGTCCTACAATGAGCAGTTCTTC.

This clonotype was recorded a few times. This CDR3 is CASSLRLGREQYF. CDR3 nucleotide sequence: TGTGCCAGCAGCTTACGGCTCGGCCGCGAGCAGTACTTC. J is TRBJ2-7 and V is TRBV7-8; D gene unclear. The ends were cut back, 2 bases at V and 6 bases at J, with 11 bases in the middle. CDR1 is SGHVS, CDR2 FQNEAQ, per germline. This CDR3 has 13 amino acids.

The genes are TRBV7-2 and TRBJ1-2, with D maybe TRBD1 (5 bases). V was trimmed by 7 bases and J by 4 bases, leaving 19 bases between them. This CDR3 is 15 amino acids long. Germline-derived CDR1 and CDR2 are SGHTA and FQGNSA. The CDR3 protein is CASTPPTTAVYGYTF. DNA of the CDR3: TGTGCCAGCACCCCTCCCACGACAGCCGTCTATGGCTACACCTTC.

This clonotype was recorded once. The rearrangement uses TRBV12-3 or TRBV12-4 and TRBJ1-1; D gene ambiguous. The CDR3 sequence is 16 residues long. V was clipped by 6 bases and J by 1 base, with 18 bases between them. The CDR3 reads CASRPLTGRENTEAFF. In nucleotides, the CDR3 is TGTGCCAGCAGACCACTGACGGGCCGGGAGAACACTGAAGCTTTCTTT.

DNA for the CDR3: TGTGCCAGTAGTATCCCGGACAGGGAGATCACTGAAGCTTTCTTT. Translating gives CASSIPDREITEAFF. The rearrangement joins TRBV19 to TRBJ1-1; 8 positions match TRBD1. The V gene's germline CDR1 is LNHDA and CDR2 SQIVND (reference sequence). V lost 3 bases and J lost 4; bases outside the gene matches: 7. The CDR3 contains 15 residues.

This clonotype has only a few counts. V and J are TRBV12-3 or TRBV12-4 and TRBJ2-1; D perhaps matches TRBD1 (7 bases). This CDR3 has 16 residues. V dropped 1 base and J dropped 3 bases, with 13 bases sitting between them. CDR3 nucleotides: TGTGCCAGCAGTTTAGGCGGGACAGATTTCTACAATGAGCAGTTCTTC. The encoded protein is CASSLGGTDFYNEQFF.

This chain's CDR3 is CASSSRLARVNEQYF. In DNA, the CDR3 is TGTGCCAGCAGCTCCCGACTAGCACGGGTCAACGAGCAGTACTTC. The chain recombines TRBV7-9 with TRBJ2-7, with 7 bases aligning to TRBD2. Germline lookup yields CDR1 SEHNR and CDR2 FQNEAQ (reference sequence). V lost 4 bases and J lost 5; bases outside the gene matches: 11. The CDR3 runs to 15 residues.

This clonotype was counted a single time. V usage is TRBV18 and J usage is TRBJ1-2; TRBD1 agrees at 7 bases. Losses at the gene ends were 5 bases for V and 4 bases for J; bases not matched to a gene: 4. CDR3 length equals 13 residues. The germline CDR1 and CDR2 sequences are KGHSH and LQKENI. CDR3 region: CASSTDRAYGYTF. The CDR3 coding sequence is TGTGCCAGCTCAACAGACAGGGCCTATGGCTACACCTTC.

The chain recombines TRBV4-1 with TRBJ2-5; D remains ambiguous. CDR3 length: 16 amino acids. Germline CDR1 is MGHRA and CDR2 is YSYEKL. Trimming removed 3 bases from V and 5 bases from J, with 19 bases in between. For the CDR3, the DNA is TGCGCCAGCAGCCAGGCAGATCCATCATCGAGGGAGACCCAGTACTTC. It specifies CASSQADPSSRETQYF.

This clonotype has more than one count but fewer than ten. J is TRBJ2-2 and V is TRBV20-1; 9 nucleotides line up with TRBD1. CDR1 DFQATT and CDR2 SNEGSKA come from the germline V gene (reference sequence). The CDR3 is 15 residues long. V gave up 3 bases and J gave up 4 bases; unmatched junction bases: 6. The CDR3 loop reads CSASDSDRGTGELFF. The CDR3 nucleotides are TGCAGTGCTAGTGACTCGGACAGGGGCACCGGGGAGCTGTTTTTT.

This clonotype showed up just once. This chain joins TRBV27 and TRBJ2-7; D perhaps matches TRBD2 (5 bases). Between the trimmed V and J ends, which lost 6 bases and 2 bases, there was a span of 17 bases. CDR1 is MNHEY and CDR2 is SMNVEV in the germline V gene (reference sequence). The CDR3 is 15 amino acids. CDR3 sequence (DNA): TGTGCCAGCAGCACCCTGTGGACGGGAACCTACGAGCAGTACTTC. This codes for CASSTLWTGTYEQYF.

The genes are TRBV20-1 and TRBJ2-2, with TRBD1 identical over 10 bases. Germline CDR1 is DFQATT and CDR2 is SNEGSKA (reference sequence). The CDR3 has 15 amino acids. V gave up 3 bases and J gave up 3 bases; unmatched junction bases: 4. In nucleotides, the CDR3 is TGCAGTGCTAGCCCCGGGACAGGGGACACCGGGGAGCTGTTTTTT. Translation gives CSASPGTGDTGELFF.

The chain links TRBV5-1 to TRBJ2-3; 11 bases match TRBD1. V lost 2 bases and J lost 5; bases outside the gene matches: 4. The CDR3 consists of 15 residues. CDR1 and CDR2 from the germline V gene are SGHRS and YFSETQ. The CDR3 coding sequence is TGCGCCAGCAGCTTCTCGGGACAGGGGGTAGATACGCAGTATTTT. Translating gives CASSFSGQGVDTQYF. Together with reference TRBV5-1 and TRBJ2-3, the CDR3 gives the full variable domain: KAGVTQTPRYLIKTRGQQVTLSCSPISGHRSVSWYQQTPGQGLQFLFEYFSETQRNKGNFPGRFSGRQFSNSRSEMNVSTLELGDSALYLCASSFSGQGVDTQYFGPGTRLTVL.

This chain joins TRBV6-2 or TRBV6-3 and TRBJ2-1; 11 bases line up with TRBD2. The ends lost 4 bases at V and 9 bases at J; junction bases unmatched: 8. The CDR3 contains 15 residues. CDR1 is MNHEY and CDR2 is SVGEGT in the germline V gene. The CDR3 sequence is CASSSGLAGLTEQFF. The CDR3 nucleotides read TGTGCCAGCAGTTCCGGACTAGCGGGTCTAACTGAGCAGTTCTTC.

The rearrangement uses TRBV6-2 or TRBV6-3 and TRBJ2-5; TRBD2 might be the D (6 bases). Trimming took 10 bases from V and 5 from J, leaving 14 bases between them. Germline V CDR1 and CDR2: MNHEY, SVGEGT. The CDR3 length is 12 residues. CDR3 residues: CATRDSPETQYF. CDR3 coding DNA: TGTGCCACCCGGGACTCGCCGGAGACCCAGTACTTC.

This clonotype was detected a few times. The V gene is TRBV20-1, the J gene TRBJ2-3, with D possibly called TRBD1 or TRBD2 (5 bases each). The CDR3 is made up of 15 amino acids. Germline V gives CDR1 DFQATT, CDR2 SNEGSKA (reference sequence). Trimming left V 3 bases short and J 5 bases short, with 18 bases between. DNA of the CDR3: TGCAGTGCTAGGGTTAGCGTCGACACAGGAGATACGCAGTATTTT. It yields the protein CSARVSVDTGDTQYF.

This clonotype was recorded a few times. The V gene is TRBV10-3, the J gene TRBJ2-7; either TRBD1 or TRBD2 may fit D (6 bases each). The length of the CDR3 is 14 residues. The ends were cut back, 7 bases at V and 0 bases at J, with 13 bases in the middle. The germline V gene has CDR1 ENHRY and CDR2 SYGVKD. The CDR3 protein is CAINTGAISYEQYF. CDR3 nucleotide sequence: TGTGCCATCAATACGGGGGCCATCTCCTACGAGCAGTACTTC.

The chain combines TRBV30 with TRBJ2-3; no firm D call. The CDR3 loop spans 12 amino acids. Germline V gene lookup returns CDR1 GTSNPN and CDR2 SVGIG (reference sequence). V dropped 0 bases and J dropped 6 bases, with 7 bases sitting between them. CDR3 loop: CAWSVQGDTQYF. The CDR3 nucleotides are TGTGCCTGGAGTGTACAAGGGGATACGCAGTATTTT.

This clonotype was detected only a few times. The chain recombines TRBV14 with TRBJ2-5, with 9 bases aligning to TRBD2. The CDR3 is 17 residues long. Germline CDR1 is SGHDN and CDR2 is FVKESK. Trimming took 4 bases from V and 4 from J; bases not matched to a gene: 13. Here the CDR3 reads CASSRGPGGGASETQYF. The CDR3, as DNA: TGTGCCAGCAGCCGGGGACCAGGCGGGGGGGCCTCAGAGACCCAGTACTTC.

J is TRBJ2-5 and V is TRBV12-3 or TRBV12-4; TRBD1 agrees at 8 bases. The length of the CDR3 is 14 residues. The trim removed 5 bases at V and 4 bases at J, leaving 6 bases unmatched. CDR3 sequence reads: CASSMTGVRETQYF. The CDR3 DNA is TGTGCCAGCAGTATGACAGGGGTTCGAGAGACCCAGTACTTC.